The rows below give T cell receptor beta chains drawn from one sample of a study of CD8 T cells in ankylosing spondylitis. TCRdb called the 5' RACE reads again in MiXCR, with one record for every CDR3 protein. The table records about 200,000 distinct CDR3 sequences, 5.5% to 7.5% of them present only once. Sequences were obtained from blood, either unsorted or a sorted T cell fraction (not recorded which). Receptor source: a male donor with ankylosing spondylitis. The CDR3 runs from the conserved cysteine through the conserved F or W. A D gene is named only where the DNA matches it firmly. Size is stated for part of the rows, as once, few or many counts, or as a class when the clone is expanded.

j_gene | abundance | d_gene | v_gene | CDR3nt | CDR3aa
TRBJ2-3 | many | . | TRBV20-1 | TGCAGTGCTAGAGGTTTCTCAAGCACAGATACGCAGTATTTT | CSARGFSSTDTQYF
TRBJ2-2 | many | . | TRBV28 | TGTGCCAGCAGTTTCCCCCCCCCTGGTGCGGGCGGGGAGCTGTTTTTT | CASSFPPPGAGGELFF
TRBJ2-1 | . | . | TRBV11-2 | TGTGCCAGCAGCTCCCGACCCCCCTACAATGAGCAGTTCTTC | CASSSRPPYNEQFF
TRBJ2-2 | many | TRBD1 | TRBV10-3 | TGTGCCATCAGATCGGGACAGGGGGCGAACACCGGGGAGCTGTTTTTT | CAIRSGQGANTGELFF
TRBJ2-1 | few | . | TRBV5-5 | TGTGCCAGCAGCTTGGGGCGCGGTCCAACAAGCAATGAGCAGTTCTTC | CASSLGRGPTSNEQFF
TRBJ2-1 | many | . | TRBV6-1 | TGTGCCAGCAGAACCGGGACGGGGATTTACAATGAGCAGTTCTTC | CASRTGTGIYNEQFF
TRBJ2-7 | many | . | TRBV29-1 | TGCAGCGTTGAAATGGGGGCCTACGAGCAGTACTTC | CSVEMGAYEQYF
TRBJ2-3 | . | . | TRBV9 | TGTGCCAGCAGCTCTCAACCCGGTTCTAGCACAGATACGCAGTATTTT | CASSSQPGSSTDTQYF
TRBJ2-1 | few | TRBD2 | TRBV7-2 | TGTGCCAGCACCACCTCCCCTCTAGCGGGGGCCTACAATGAGCAGTTCTTC | CASTTSPLAGAYNEQFF
TRBJ2-7 | many | . | TRBV20-1 | TGCAGTGCTACTTGGGGCGGGTACGAGCAGTACTTC | CSATWGGYEQYF
TRBJ1-2 | many | . | TRBV29-1 | TGCAGCGCTCGTGGGACTAACTATGGCTACACCTTC | CSARGTNYGYTF